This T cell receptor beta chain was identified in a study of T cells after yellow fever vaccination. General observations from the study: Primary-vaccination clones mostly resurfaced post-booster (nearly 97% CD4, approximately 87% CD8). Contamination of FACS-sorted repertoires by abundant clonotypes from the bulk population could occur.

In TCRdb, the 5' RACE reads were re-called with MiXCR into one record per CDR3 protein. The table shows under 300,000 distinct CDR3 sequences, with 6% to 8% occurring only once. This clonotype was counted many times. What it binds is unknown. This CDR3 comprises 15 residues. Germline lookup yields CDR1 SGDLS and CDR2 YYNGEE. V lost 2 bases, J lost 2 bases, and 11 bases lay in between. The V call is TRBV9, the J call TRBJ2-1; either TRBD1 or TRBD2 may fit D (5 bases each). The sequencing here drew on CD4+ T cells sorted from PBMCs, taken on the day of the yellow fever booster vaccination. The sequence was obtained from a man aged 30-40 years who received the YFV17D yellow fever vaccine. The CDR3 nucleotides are TGTGCCAGCAGCGTCCGAGGGGAGACCTACAATGAGCAGTTCTTC. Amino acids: CASSVRGETYNEQFF.